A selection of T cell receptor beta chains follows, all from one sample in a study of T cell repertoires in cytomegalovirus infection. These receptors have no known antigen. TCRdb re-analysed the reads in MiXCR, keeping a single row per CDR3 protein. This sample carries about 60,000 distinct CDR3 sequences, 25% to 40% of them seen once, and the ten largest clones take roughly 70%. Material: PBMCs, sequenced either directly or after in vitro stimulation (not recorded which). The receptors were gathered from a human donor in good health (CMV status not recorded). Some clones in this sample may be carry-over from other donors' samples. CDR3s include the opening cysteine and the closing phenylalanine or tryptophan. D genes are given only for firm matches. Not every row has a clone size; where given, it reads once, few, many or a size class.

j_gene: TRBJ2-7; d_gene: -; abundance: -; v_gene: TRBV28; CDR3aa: CASSLPTGPYEQYF; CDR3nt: TGTGCCAGCAGTTTACCCACAGGGCCCTACGAGCAGTACTTC
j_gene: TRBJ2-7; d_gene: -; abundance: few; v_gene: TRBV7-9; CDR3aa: CASSFGVNEQYF; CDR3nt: TGTGCCAGCAGCTTTGGGGTGAACGAGCAGTACTTC
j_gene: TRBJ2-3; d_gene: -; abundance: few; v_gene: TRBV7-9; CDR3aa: CASSSPETAPDTQYF; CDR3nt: TGTGCCAGCAGCTCGCCAGAGACAGCACCCGATACGCAGTATTTT
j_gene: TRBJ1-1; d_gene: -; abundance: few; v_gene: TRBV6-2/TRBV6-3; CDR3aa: CASSYLGAEAFF; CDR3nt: TGTGCCAGCAGTTACTTGGGGGCTGAAGCTTTCTTT
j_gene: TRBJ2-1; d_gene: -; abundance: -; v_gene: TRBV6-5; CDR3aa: CASSFLGGAGEQFF; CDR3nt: TGTGCCAGCAGTTTTCTTGGGGGGGCTGGTGAGCAGTTCTTC
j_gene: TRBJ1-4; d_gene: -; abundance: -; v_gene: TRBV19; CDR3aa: CASTSLHWATNEKLFF; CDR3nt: TGTGCCAGTACCTCCCTCCATTGGGCAACTAATGAAAAACTGTTTTTT
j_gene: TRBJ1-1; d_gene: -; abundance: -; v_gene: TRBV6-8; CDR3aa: CASSLPGNTEAFF; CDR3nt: TGTGCCAGCAGTTTACCGGGGAACACTGAAGCTTTCTTT
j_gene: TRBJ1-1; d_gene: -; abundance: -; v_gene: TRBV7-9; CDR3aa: CASSLGGPEAFF; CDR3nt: TGTGCCAGCAGCCTCGGAGGCCCTGAAGCTTTCTTT
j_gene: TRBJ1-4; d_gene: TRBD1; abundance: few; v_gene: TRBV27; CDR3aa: CASSRQGLGEKLFF; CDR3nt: TGTGCCAGCAGTCGACAGGGATTAGGTGAAAAACTGTTTTTT
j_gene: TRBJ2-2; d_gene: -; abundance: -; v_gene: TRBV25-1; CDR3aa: CASSGNWAGTGELFF; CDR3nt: TGTGCCAGCAGTGGAAATTGGGCTGGCACCGGGGAGCTGTTTTTT
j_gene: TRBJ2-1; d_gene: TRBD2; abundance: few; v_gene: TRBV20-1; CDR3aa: CSADPVGLVNNEQFF; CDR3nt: TGCAGTGCTGACCCCGTGGGACTAGTTAATAATGAGCAGTTCTTC
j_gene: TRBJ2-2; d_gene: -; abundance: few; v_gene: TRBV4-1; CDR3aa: CASSLSGNTGELFF; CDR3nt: TGCGCCAGCAGCCTTAGCGGGAACACCGGGGAGCTGTTTTTT
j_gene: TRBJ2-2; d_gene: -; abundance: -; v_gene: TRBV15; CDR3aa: CATSREGLSTGELFF; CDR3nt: TGTGCCACCAGCAGAGAGGGACTGAGCACCGGGGAGCTGTTTTTT
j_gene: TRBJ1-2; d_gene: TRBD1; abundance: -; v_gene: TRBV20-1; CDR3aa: CSPRTGATYGYTF; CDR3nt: TGCAGTCCGAGGACAGGAGCCACCTATGGCTACACCTTC
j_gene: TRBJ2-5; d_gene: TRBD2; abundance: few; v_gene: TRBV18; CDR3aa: CASGLAAQETQYF; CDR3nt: TGTGCCAGCGGACTAGCGGCCCAAGAGACCCAGTACTTC
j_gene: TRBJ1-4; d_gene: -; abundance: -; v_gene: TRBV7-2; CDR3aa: CASRIAPTNEKLFF; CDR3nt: TGTGCCAGCAGGATAGCTCCCACTAATGAAAAACTGTTTTTT
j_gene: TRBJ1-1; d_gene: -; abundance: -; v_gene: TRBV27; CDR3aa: CASSLSGMAEAFF; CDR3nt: TGTGCCAGCAGTTTATCAGGAATGGCTGAAGCTTTCTTT
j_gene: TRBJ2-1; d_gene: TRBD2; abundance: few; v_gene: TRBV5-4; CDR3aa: CASSPLAGAYNEQFF; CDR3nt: TGTGCCAGCAGCCCCCTAGCGGGGGCTTACAATGAGCAGTTCTTC
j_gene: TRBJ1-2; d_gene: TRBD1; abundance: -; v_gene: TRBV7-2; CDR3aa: CASTPGQGGLYGYTF; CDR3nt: TGTGCCAGCACCCCCGGACAGGGGGGTTTATATGGCTACACCTTC
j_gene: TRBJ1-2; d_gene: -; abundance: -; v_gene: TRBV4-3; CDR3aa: CASSQDVGGSLLYGYTF; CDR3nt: TGCGCCAGCAGCCAAGATGTCGGGGGGTCCCTTTTATATGGCTACACCTTC
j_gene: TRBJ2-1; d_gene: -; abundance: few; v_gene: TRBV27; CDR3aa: CASSLGNSYNEQFF; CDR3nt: TGTGCCAGCAGTTTAGGAAACTCCTACAATGAGCAGTTCTTC
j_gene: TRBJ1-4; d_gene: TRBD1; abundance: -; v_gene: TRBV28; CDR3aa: CASSGTGYFTENEKLFF; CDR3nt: TGTGCCAGCAGTGGGACAGGGTATTTTACGGAGAATGAAAAACTGTTTTTT
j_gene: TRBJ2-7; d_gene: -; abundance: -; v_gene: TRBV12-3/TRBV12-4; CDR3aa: CASSSSGTPAGEQYF; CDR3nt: TGTGCCAGCAGTTCGTCCGGGACCCCGGCGGGCGAGCAGTACTTC
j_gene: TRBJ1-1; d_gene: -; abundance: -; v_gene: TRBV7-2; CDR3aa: CASSLGQTKAFF; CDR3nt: TGTGCCAGCAGCTTAGGACAGACCAAAGCTTTCTTT
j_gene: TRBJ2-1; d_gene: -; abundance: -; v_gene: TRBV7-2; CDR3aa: CASSLAYNEQFF; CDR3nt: TGTGCCAGCAGCTTAGCGTACAATGAGCAGTTCTTC
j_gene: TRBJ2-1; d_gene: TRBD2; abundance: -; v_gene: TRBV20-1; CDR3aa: CSARDEGTSIVNEQFF; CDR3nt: TGCAGTGCTAGAGATGAAGGGACTAGCATCGTAAATGAGCAGTTCTTC